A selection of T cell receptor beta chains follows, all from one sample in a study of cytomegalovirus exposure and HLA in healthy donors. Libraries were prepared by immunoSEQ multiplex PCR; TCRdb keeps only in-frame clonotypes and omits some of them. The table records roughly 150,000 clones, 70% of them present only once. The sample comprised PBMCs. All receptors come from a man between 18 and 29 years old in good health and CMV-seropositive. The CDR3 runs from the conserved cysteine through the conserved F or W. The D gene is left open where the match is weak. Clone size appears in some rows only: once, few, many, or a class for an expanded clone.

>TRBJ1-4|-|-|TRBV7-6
TGTGCCAGCAGCTTAGCGAGTTGGAGGGATGAAAAACTGTTTTTT
CASSLASWRDEKLFF
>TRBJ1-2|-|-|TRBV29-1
TGCAGCGTTGTCAGGGATGTCTGGGGTAACTATGGCTACACCTTC
CSVVRDVWGNYGYTF
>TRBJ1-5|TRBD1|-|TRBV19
TGTGCCAGTAGTATGAGTCAGGGGGGTCAGCCCCAGCATTTT
CASSMSQGGQPQHF
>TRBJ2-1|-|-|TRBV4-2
TGTGCCAGCAGCCAAGAAACGACTGTTCAGTTCTTC
CASSQETTVQFF
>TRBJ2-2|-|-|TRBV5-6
TGTGCCAGCAGCTTGGGCCAGGGCACCGGGGAGCTGTTTTTT
CASSLGQGTGELFF
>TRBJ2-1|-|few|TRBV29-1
TGCAGCGTGCTCACCGGGATTGAGCAGTTCTTC
CSVLTGIEQFF
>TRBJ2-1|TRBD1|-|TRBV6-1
TGTGCCAGCTTTAGAGCCGGGACAGGTCTTAATGAGCAGTTCTTC
CASFRAGTGLNEQFF
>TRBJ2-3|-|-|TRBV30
TGTGCCTTCTCCAAGGGGGGGATGGATACGCAGTATTTT
CAFSKGGMDTQYF
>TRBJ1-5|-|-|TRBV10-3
TGTGCCATCAGTGAGAGCGACAGGTCCGAACAGCCCCAGCATTTT
CAISESDRSEQPQHF
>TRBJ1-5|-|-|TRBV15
TGTGCCACCAGCTACCGGGGTGATCAGCCCCAGCATTTT
CATSYRGDQPQHF
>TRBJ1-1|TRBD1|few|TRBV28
TGTGCCAGCAGTTTAACCTCGGGACAGCCGGCGACTGAAGCTTTCTTT
CASSLTSGQPATEAFF
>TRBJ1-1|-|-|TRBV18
TGTGCCAGCTCACCTTACAGGGAAAGTGGTGAAGCTTTCTTT
CASSPYRESGEAFF
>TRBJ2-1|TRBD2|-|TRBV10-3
TGTGCCATCAGCGGACTAGCGGCATCCGCCGACAATGAGCAGTTCTTC
CAISGLAASADNEQFF
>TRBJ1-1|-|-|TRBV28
TGTGCCAGCAGTTTACTGACTGGGAACACTGAAGCTTTCTTT
CASSLLTGNTEAFF
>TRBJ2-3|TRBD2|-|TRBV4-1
TGCGCCAGCAGCCAAGACATGTATAGCGGGAGCACAGATACGCAGTATTTT
CASSQDMYSGSTDTQYF
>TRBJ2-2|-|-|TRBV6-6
TGTGCCAGCAGTTACTCCGCTAGCTCCCTTAGCGGGGAGCTGTTTTTT
CASSYSASSLSGELFF
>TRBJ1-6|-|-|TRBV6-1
TGTGCCAGCCTACCAGAGGGGGTTAGGTCACCCCTCCACTTT
CASLPEGVRSPLHF
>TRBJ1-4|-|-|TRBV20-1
TGCAGTGCCGTCATGAGGGAAAAACTGTTTTTT
CSAVMREKLFF
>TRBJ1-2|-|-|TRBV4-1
TGCGCCAGCAGCCACGAACGGGACATGAGGAACTATGGCTACACCTTC
CASSHERDMRNYGYTF
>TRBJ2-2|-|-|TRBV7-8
TGTGCCAGCAGCTTAGCCCCGGACAGAACCGGGGAGCTGTTTTTT
CASSLAPDRTGELFF
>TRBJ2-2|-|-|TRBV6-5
TGTGCCAGCAGTCCGGACAGCACGAACACCGGGGAGCTGTTTTTT
CASSPDSTNTGELFF
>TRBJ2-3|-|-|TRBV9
TGTGCCAGCAGCCCGGACAGTTTCACAGATACGCAGTATTTT
CASSPDSFTDTQYF
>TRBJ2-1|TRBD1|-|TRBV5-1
TGCGCCAGCAGCTTGTCTGTACGGGACAGGGGTTTGAATGAGCAGTTCTTC
CASSLSVRDRGLNEQFF
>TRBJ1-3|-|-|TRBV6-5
TGTGCCAGCAGTGGGGGCCTGGGAGGAAACACCATATATTTT
CASSGGLGGNTIYF
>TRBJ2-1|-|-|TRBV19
TGTGCCAGTAGTTTAGCGTCAGGGGTCTACAATGAGCAGTTCTTC
CASSLASGVYNEQFF
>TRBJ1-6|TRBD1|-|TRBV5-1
TGCGCCAGCAGCTCAGACCGGGACAGGGGTAATTCACCCCTCCACTTT
CASSSDRDRGNSPLHF
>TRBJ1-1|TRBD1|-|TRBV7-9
TGTGCCAGCAGCCCTCACCGGGACAGGGGATCGAACACTGAAGCTTTCTTT
CASSPHRDRGSNTEAFF
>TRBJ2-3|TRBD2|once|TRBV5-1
TGCGCCAGCAGCTTGGCGTCTAGCGGGGCCAACACAGATACGCAGTATTTT
CASSLASSGANTDTQYF
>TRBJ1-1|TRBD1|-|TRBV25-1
TGTGCCAGCAGTGACCCGGGACAGGCCGACACTGAAGCTTTCTTT
CASSDPGQADTEAFF
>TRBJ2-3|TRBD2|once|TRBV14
TGTGCCAGCAGCCAACGGACTAGCGGGAGGGCCAGCACAGATACGCAGTATTTT
CASSQRTSGRASTDTQYF
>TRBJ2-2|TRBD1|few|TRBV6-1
TGTGCCAGCAGTGAGACAGGGGGCACCGGGGAGCTGTTTTTT
CASSETGGTGELFF
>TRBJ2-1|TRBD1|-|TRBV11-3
TGTGCCAGCAGCTCTGGGACAGGCGACTACAATGAGCAGTTCTTC
CASSSGTGDYNEQFF
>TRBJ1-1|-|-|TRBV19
TGTGCCAGTAGTATGAGAACCTGGGGCAGGGTGCACACTGAAGCTTTCTTT
CASSMRTWGRVHTEAFF
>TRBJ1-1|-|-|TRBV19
TGTGCCAGTAGTATCGGACTTGAAGCTTTCTTT
CASSIGLEAFF
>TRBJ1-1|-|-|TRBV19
TGTGCCAGTAGCCCTCCTAACAGAGCCCTAATGAACACTGAAGCTTTCTTT
CASSPPNRALMNTEAFF
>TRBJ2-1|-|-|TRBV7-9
TGTGCCAGCAGCTTAGAAACTTACCGGGAGAATGAGCAGTTCTTC
CASSLETYRENEQFF
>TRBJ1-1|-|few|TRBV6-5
TGTGCCAGCAGTTCCTGGACAGTTCCGAACACTGAAGCTTTCTTT
CASSSWTVPNTEAFF
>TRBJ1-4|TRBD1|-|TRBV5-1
TGCGCCAGCAGCTTGGACACAGGGGGTGAAAAACTGTTTTTT
CASSLDTGGEKLFF
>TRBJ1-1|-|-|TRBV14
TGTGCCAGCAGCCACCCAAATTCGAACACTGAAGCTTTCTTT
CASSHPNSNTEAFF
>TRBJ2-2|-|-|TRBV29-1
TGCAGCGTTGAAGATTTGGACTCGAACACCGGGGAGCTGTTTTTT
CSVEDLDSNTGELFF
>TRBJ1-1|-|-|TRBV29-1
TGCAGCGTTCTAGACAGCCGATCGAACACTGAAGCTTTCTTT
CSVLDSRSNTEAFF